This T cell receptor (beta chain) was documented in a study of Ad26.COV2.S vaccination and SARS-CoV-2 variants. Background on the study: A participant enrolled in the COV1001 Ad26.COV2.S trial arm provided the sample. Participants got Ad26.COV2.S intramuscularly, once or twice 56 days apart.

The data were produced by immunoSEQ multiplex PCR, yet TCRdb's version contains in-frame clones alone and is incomplete. The data hold about 420,000 clones, with 85% to 90% observed a single time. The treatment: around 19 received Ad26.COV2.S at low or high dose, single or two shots; 5 received placebo; per-sample allocation not given. Sampling was done on day 63 after the first vaccine or placebo injection. Study observations and caveats: Assessments of TCR breadth and depth may have underestimated the total T cell responses.

Concerning this clone itself: Antigen unknown.

This specimen was peripheral blood, taken in a trial of Ad26.COV2.S vaccine versus placebo. This TCR was recovered from a person aged 18 to 59 who received the Ad26.COV2.S COVID-19 vaccine or a placebo.

The CDR3 sequence is CASSLGGGISTDTQYF. In DNA, the CDR3 is TGTGCCAGCAGCCTGGGCGGGGGGATTAGCACAGATACGCAGTATTTT. This chain links TRBV7-3 with TRBJ2-3, with TRBD2 matching 8 bases. V lost 5 bases to trimming and J lost 0 bases; unmatched junction nucleotides: 7. The CDR3 is 16 amino acids. From germline, CDR1 is SGHTA and CDR2 FQGTGA. Supplemented by reference TRBV7-3 and TRBJ2-3, the full variable domain reads GAGVSQTPSNKVTEKGKYVELRCDPISGHTALYWYRQSLGQGPEFLIYFQGTGAADDSGLPNDRFFAVRPEGSVSTLKIQRTERGDSAVYLCASSLGGGISTDTQYFGPGTRLTVL.